The rows below give T cell receptor beta chains drawn from one sample of a study of shared clonotypes between healthy human individuals. The repertoire was sequenced with immunoSEQ multiplex PCR; TCRdb's copy has only in-frame clones and lacks some. The sample gives roughly 1,500,000 clones, 98% to 99% of which show up once; under 0.45% is in the top ten. The sample taken for sequencing was naive CD4+ T cells sorted from blood. The receptors come from a man younger than 40 in good health. CDR3s include the opening cysteine and the closing phenylalanine or tryptophan. A D gene is named only where the DNA matches it firmly. Size is stated for part of the rows, as once, few or many counts, or as a class when the clone is expanded.

D: .; length: 16; J: TRBJ1-5; V: TRBV15; size: .; DNA: TGTGCCACCAGCAGAGTGAAGGGGTTTGGAAATCAGCCCCAGCATTTT; CDR3: CATSRVKGFGNQPQHF
D: .; length: 13; J: TRBJ2-2; V: TRBV7-7; size: .; DNA: TGTGCTAGCAGCTTTTGGGAGTCCGGGGAGCTGTTTTTT; CDR3: CASSFWESGELFF
D: TRBD2; length: 14; J: TRBJ2-5; V: TRBV7-9; size: .; DNA: TGTGCCAGCAGCTTAGCGCGGGGGGAAGAGACCCAGTACTTC; CDR3: CASSLARGEETQYF
D: .; length: 14; J: TRBJ2-2; V: TRBV5-4; size: .; DNA: TGTGCCAGCAGCCCCGAGGGGTGGTCCGGGGAGCTGTTTTTT; CDR3: CASSPEGWSGELFF
D: TRBD1; length: 16; J: TRBJ2-3; V: TRBV5-4; size: .; DNA: TGTGCCAGCAGCAACGGACAGGGAGTCCGGGCAGATACGCAGTATTTT; CDR3: CASSNGQGVRADTQYF
D: TRBD2; length: 17; J: TRBJ2-1; V: TRBV9; size: .; DNA: TGTGCCAGCAGCGGAAACCCGACTAGCGGGGGATACAATGAGCAGTTCTTC; CDR3: CASSGNPTSGGYNEQFF
D: TRBD1; length: 18; J: TRBJ2-7; V: TRBV10-3; size: .; DNA: TGTGCCATCAGTGAACACACCGTGAGACAGGGCCCCACCTACGAGCAGTACTTC; CDR3: CAISEHTVRQGPTYEQYF
D: .; length: 18; J: TRBJ1-3; V: TRBV9; size: .; DNA: TGTGCCAGCAGCGTAGGGCCTGGTGAGGGGTACTCTGGAAACACCATATATTTT; CDR3: CASSVGPGEGYSGNTIYF
D: .; length: 13; J: TRBJ2-7; V: TRBV29-1; size: .; DNA: TGCAGCGTTTCGGTGGGGGCTTCGTACGAGCAGTACTTC; CDR3: CSVSVGASYEQYF
D: .; length: 13; J: TRBJ2-7; V: TRBV5-1; size: .; DNA: TGCGCCAGCAGCTTGTGGGAGACTTACGAGCAGTACTTC; CDR3: CASSLWETYEQYF
D: .; length: 16; J: TRBJ2-4; V: TRBV19; size: once; DNA: TGTGCCAGTAAATATTCGATCGGGTTGCCGGGAAACATTCAGTACTTC; CDR3: CASKYSIGLPGNIQYF
D: .; length: 15; J: TRBJ2-2; V: TRBV11-3; size: .; DNA: TGTGCCAGCAGCGTCGGGACGGCGAACACCGGGGAGCTGTTTTTT; CDR3: CASSVGTANTGELFF
D: .; length: 12; J: TRBJ1-1; V: TRBV28; size: .; DNA: TGTGCCAGCGGAAAACAGAAGACTGAAGCTTTCTTT; CDR3: CASGKQKTEAFF
D: .; length: 12; J: TRBJ1-5; V: TRBV2; size: .; DNA: TGTGCCAGCACTGAGTGGAATCAGCCCCAGCATTTT; CDR3: CASTEWNQPQHF
D: TRBD1; length: 14; J: TRBJ2-2; V: TRBV19; size: .; DNA: TGTGCCAGTAAGCTGGGACAGCTCACCGGGGAGCTGTTTTTT; CDR3: CASKLGQLTGELFF
D: .; length: 14; J: TRBJ2-2; V: TRBV7-2; size: .; DNA: TGTGCCAGCAGCCGGGATGCCTTAAGCGGGGAGCTGTTTTTT; CDR3: CASSRDALSGELFF
D: TRBD2; length: 13; J: TRBJ2-1; V: TRBV2; size: .; DNA: TGTGCCACCAGCGGGAGGGCCTACAATGAGCAGTTCTTC; CDR3: CATSGRAYNEQFF
D: .; length: 15; J: TRBJ1-1; V: TRBV27; size: .; DNA: TGTGCCAGCAGTTTTCTCGGAAGCCTGAACACTGAAGCTTTCTTT; CDR3: CASSFLGSLNTEAFF
D: TRBD1; length: 15; J: TRBJ1-5; V: TRBV4-1; size: few; DNA: TGCGCCAGCAGCCAAGTGGACAGGGAAAATCAGCCCCAGCATTTT; CDR3: CASSQVDRENQPQHF
D: .; length: 15; J: TRBJ1-5; V: TRBV5-8; size: .; DNA: TGTGCCAGCAGCGCCCGGACGGGCGGGCATCAGCCCCAGCATTTT; CDR3: CASSARTGGHQPQHF
D: .; length: 14; J: TRBJ1-1; V: TRBV11-2; size: .; DNA: TGTGCCAGCAGCTTAGACAGGGCGGGTACTGAAGCTTTCTTT; CDR3: CASSLDRAGTEAFF
D: .; length: 14; J: TRBJ2-1; V: TRBV12-5; size: .; DNA: TGTGCTAGTGCGGAGGGATACTCCTACAATGAGCAGTTCTTC; CDR3: CASAEGYSYNEQFF
D: TRBD2; length: 16; J: TRBJ2-3; V: TRBV10-3; size: once; DNA: TGTGCCTCCGCGCGGGGACTAGCGGGATCCACAGATACGCAGTATTTT; CDR3: CASARGLAGSTDTQYF
D: TRBD2; length: 16; J: TRBJ2-1; V: TRBV25-1; size: .; DNA: TGTGCCAGCAGTGACCCTAGCGGGAGGGAACACAATGAGCAGTTCTTC; CDR3: CASSDPSGREHNEQFF
D: .; length: 15; J: TRBJ2-6; V: TRBV5-4; size: .; DNA: TGTGCCAGCAGTCCTCGAGATTCTGGGGCCAACGTCCTGACTTTC; CDR3: CASSPRDSGANVLTF